This T cell receptor (beta chain) was captured by sequencing in a study of beta chain features in type 1 diabetes (dated by TCRdb to the late 2010s). With regard to the full study: Mean age, gender distribution, total cell number and subset yield did not differ between patients and healthy donors. Across all samples, fewer than 110,000,000 sorted cells were examined, and cell number per subset correlated strongly with RNA yield. In the study, TCRB repertoires of sorted circulating CD4+ T cell subsets from recently diagnosed type 1 diabetes patients were compared with those of matched healthy donors. Regulatory and stem cell-like memory subsets were isolated from only 8 patients and 8 healthy donors, whereas naive and central memory subsets came from all 30 or so donors. The paper's findings and limits, for the study overall: Because cDNA was sequenced instead of genomic DNA, highly expressing activated cells could be over-represented, though the groups showed no difference in activation or CD3 levels. A moderate but significant shortening of TCRB CDR3 length was observed in type 1 diabetes patients in all four CD4+ subsets. At VDJ recombination sites, type 1 diabetes patients had fewer insertions and more deleted nucleotides, which implies abnormalities in thymic rearrangement. Shorter templates might be favored by PCR, yet because patient and control samples were amplified and corrected together, any such skew would affect both groups equally. Because the HLA sub-analyses included only small numbers of individuals, any influence of HLA type on TCRB rearrangement was left unresolved. Naive, central memory and regulatory TCRB repertoires appeared to be more alike among patients than among healthy donors.

Each donor gave one peripheral blood draw, averaging roughly 120 mL, which was collected into heparinised tubes. Using a panel that included CD45RO, CCR7, CD25, CD127, CD95 and CD27, naive, central memory, regulatory and stem cell-like memory CD4+ T cells were sorted on a BD FACSAria II. Every sorted population had a purity above 98%. PBMCs were isolated right away by Lymphoprep density gradient centrifugation and were stained directly, without culture. Samples were stained and sorted in pairs, with one healthy donor and one patient per experiment, so that batch effects were minimized. This clone was seen a handful of times. Its antigen remains undetermined. It has no much larger one-base neighbor in the sample; base qualities were not kept. Trimming costs V 5 bases and J 11 bases, and their ends lie 24 bases apart. The CDR3 sequence holds 15 residues, the cysteine and phenylalanine included. Only the CDR3 region is kept as DNA, spanning 45 bases read in frame from base 1. Taken from the germline V gene (reference sequence), the CDR1 and CDR2 loops are SEHNR and FQNEAQ.

All of the isolated RNA was reverse transcribed with the High Capacity cDNA Reverse Transcription Kit, so expressed TCRB transcripts were sequenced. Deep immunoSEQ sequencing was performed on naive, central memory and regulatory T cell samples, with an average of roughly 3.3 million total reads per sample. Sorted cells were lysed in RLT buffer, and RNA was extracted using DNase-treated RNeasy Micro or Mini kits according to cell number. Each cell subset was processed separately to prevent cross-contamination, with patient and healthy donor samples processed together. The immunoSEQ multiplex PCR was used to amplify TCRB sequences from cDNA, yielding 87-bp fragments that span the CDR3 region. The amplicons were sequenced using the Illumina HiSeq platform. For the original study's pipeline: Synthetic template baselines were used to correct PCR bias computationally, reads within Hamming distance 2 were collapsed together, and singletons that could not be merged were discarded. Reads were aligned against IMGT to assign V, D and J genes, CDR3 length and insertions or deletions at six rearrangement sites. Within each subset, clonotype counts were normalized to sorted cell number, and only after that were true diversity and Gini coefficients computed with the tcR R package. The overlap coefficient, calculated on TCRB nucleotide sequences, was used to measure repertoire sharing. Drawn from immuneACCESS, this table holds only the in-frame rearrangements with V and J called that TCRdb kept. Clones are partly lost; checked studies trace under half to an unresolved V gene and leave the rest unexplained. V and J calls and clone size are given by that table; D and trimming were obtained from the DNA. The sample table contains about 240,000 clones; only one count was recorded for about 25% of them. In total, the top ten clones hold 3.5% to 4.5% of the sample.

This clonotype was obtained from a young man in good health. Material: central memory CD4+ T cells from blood. The V gene is TRBV7-9 and the J gene is TRBJ2-5; D gene: possibly TRBD2, on 5 matching bases. The nucleotides read TGTGCCAGCAGCCCCGGGGAAGGTCCGGGTGAGGAGCAGTACTTC. This codes for CASSPGEGPGEEQYF.